One and the same sample provided the 12 T cell receptor beta chains below, sequenced in a study of blood T cell repertoires in COVID-19. Measured with immunoSEQ multiplex PCR; TCRdb has only the in-frame clones, and not every one. The sample shows 100,000 to 150,000 clones, over 75% of them seen only once. Sequenced input: peripheral blood. The receptors stem from an older man with active or convalescent COVID-19.

A single count supports this clone. The V gene is TRBV25-1, the J gene TRBJ1-6, with D perhaps matching TRBD1 (6 bases). V lost 6 bases and J 10 bases, leaving 16 bases between the germline ends. Germline lookup yields CDR1 MGHDK and CDR2 SYGVNS. This CDR3 region has 14 residues. The chain's CDR3 is CASSHSGGASPLHF. In DNA, the CDR3 is TGTGCCAGCAGCCACAGCGGGGGGGCATCACCCCTCCACTTT.

The chain combines TRBV6-5 with TRBJ1-5; 9 bases map to TRBD1. V gave up 10 bases and J gave up 7 bases; unmatched junction bases: 11. Germline values: CDR1 MNHEY, CDR2 SVGAGI. This CDR3 is built from 14 residues. The CDR3 here is CATAGTGLNQPQHF. CDR3 nucleotide sequence: TGTGCCACCGCCGGGACAGGGTTGAACCAGCCCCAGCATTTT.

In nucleotides, the CDR3 is TGTGCCAGCAGTTCCAGGGGGGACTATGGCTACACCTTC. Translated, it gives CASSSRGDYGYTF. The rearrangement joins TRBV27 to TRBJ1-2; TRBD1 matches at 7 bases. The germline gives CDR1 MNHEY, CDR2 SMNVEV (reference sequence). CDR3 length: 13 amino acids. V dropped 4 bases and J dropped 3; count of bases not matched to a gene: 2.

The chain recombines TRBV5-1 with TRBJ1-2, with 8 bases fitting TRBD1. V was clipped by 7 bases and J by 1 base; unmatched bases: 9. Germline V gene data show CDR1 as SGHRS and CDR2 as YFSETQ. The CDR3 length is 15 residues. Here the CDR3 DNA reads TGCGCCAGCGGTCGGACAGGGAGCTTTAACTATGGCTACACCTTC. It translates to CASGRTGSFNYGYTF.

The chain uses TRBV11-2 and TRBJ1-2; no reliable D call. The germline gives CDR1 SGHAT, CDR2 FQNNGV. This CDR3 has 12 residues. With 3 bases removed from V and 6 bases from J, the gap between germline ends came to 8 bases. CDR3 in DNA: TGTGCCAGCAGCTTTGAGGGTGATGGCTACACCTTC. It is translated as CASSFEGDGYTF.

This clone was detected ten times or more. This chain joins TRBV6-1 and TRBJ2-3; 7 nucleotides align to TRBD2. The germline gives CDR1 MNHNS, CDR2 SASEGT. The CDR3 loop spans 16 amino acids. The trim removed 2 bases at V and 0 bases at J, leaving 5 bases unmatched. The CDR3 bases are TGTGCCAGCAGTGAATGGGGGGAGGGAAGCACAGATACGCAGTATTTT. Translation gives CASSEWGEGSTDTQYF.

The count of this clone is one. The J gene is TRBJ2-1, the V gene TRBV15; TRBD2 is a possible D gene (6 bases). The CDR3 length is 13 residues. The germline V and J ends were trimmed by 2 bases and 8 bases, with 10 bases remaining between them. Looked up from germline, CDR1 is LNHNV and CDR2 is YYDKDF (reference sequence). The CDR3 DNA sequence: TGTGCCACCAGCAGAACTAGGAGGGATGAGCAGTTCTTC. This codes for CATSRTRRDEQFF. Full variable domain (missing parts from reference TRBV15 and TRBJ2-1): DAMVIQNPRYQVTQFGKPVTLSCSQTLNHNVMYWYQQKSSQAPKLLFHYYDKDFNNEADTPDNFQSRRPNTSFCFLDIRSPGLGDTAMYLCATSRTRRDEQFFGPGTRLTVL.

The rearrangement uses TRBV7-6 and TRBJ1-6; 7 bases fit TRBD1. The CDR3 totals 16 residues. V was pared by 3 bases and J by 7 bases, with 9 bases of the junction left unmatched. Germline V gene lookup returns CDR1 SGHVS and CDR2 FNYEAQ. The CDR3 DNA follows: TGTGCCAGCAGCTTGGATTCGGGACAGAAAAATTCACCCCTCCACTTT. This codes for CASSLDSGQKNSPLHF. Drawing the rest from reference TRBV7-6 and TRBJ1-6, the complete variable domain is GAGVSQSPRYKVTKRGQDVALRCDPISGHVSLYWYRQALGQGPEFLTYFNYEAQQDKSGLPNDRFSAERPEGSISTLTIQRTEQRDSAMYRCASSLDSGQKNSPLHFGNGTRLTVT.

This rearrangement joins TRBV4-2 to TRBJ2-1; 10 bases match TRBD2. Trimming at V came to 0 bases and at J to 6 bases, leaving 5 bases not matched to a gene. The CDR3 is 16 amino acids. Germline CDR1 reads LGHNA; CDR2 reads YNFKEQ. Here the CDR3 DNA reads TGTGCCAGCAGCCAAGAGGATAGCGGGGGGATCAATGAGCAGTTCTTC. It specifies CASSQEDSGGINEQFF.

This chain connects TRBV5-4 to TRBJ1-4; D perhaps matches TRBD1 (6 bases). The CDR3 runs to 16 residues. V was trimmed by 6 bases and J by 4 bases, leaving 19 bases between them. CDR1 is SGHNT and CDR2 is YYREEE in the germline V gene (reference sequence). CDR3 in amino acids: CASTPGGGTLNEKLFF. DNA of the CDR3: TGTGCCAGCACCCCTGGCGGGGGCACGCTTAATGAAAAACTGTTTTTT.

The chain recombines TRBV19 with TRBJ2-7, with TRBD2 matching over 12 bases. Germline V gene sequence: CDR1 LNHDA, CDR2 SQIVND (reference sequence). The ends lost 6 bases at V and 4 bases at J; junction bases unmatched: 10. The CDR3 runs to 16 residues. The DNA of the CDR3 is TGTGCCAGTAGCGCCGGGACTAGCGGGCTGGGTTACGAGCAGTACTTC. Translating gives CASSAGTSGLGYEQYF.

The chain recombines TRBV21-1 with TRBJ2-7; the tabulated D call, TRBD2, remains unverified against the DNA. TRBV21-1 is tagged as a pseudogene. CDR3 length equals 18 residues. CDR3: CASTLVASGRTLSYEQYF. DNA of the CDR3: TGTGCCAGCACCCTGGTGGCTAGCGGTAGGACACTCTCCTACGAGCAGTACTTC.